These T cell receptor beta chains were read from a single sample in a study of blood T cell repertoires in COVID-19. Produced via immunoSEQ multiplex PCR; TCRdb's table is partial and in-frame only. The table records roughly 200,000 clones, 75% to 85% of them present only once. The source material was peripheral blood. The receptors here all came from a woman aged 25 to 39 with COVID-19, enrolled during active disease. CDR3s include the opening cysteine and the closing phenylalanine or tryptophan. D genes are given only for firm matches. Only some rows state a clone size, as once, few, many or a class for expanded clones.

v_gene	abundance	j_gene	d_gene	len	CDR3aa	CDR3nt
TRBV10-3	.	TRBJ2-1	.	13	CAIREAAGNEQFF	TGTGCCATCAGAGAGGCGGCAGGGAATGAGCAGTTCTTC
TRBV29-1	.	TRBJ1-5	TRBD1	15	CSVAFGQENNQPQHF	TGCAGCGTCGCCTTCGGACAGGAGAACAATCAGCCCCAGCATTTT
TRBV9	.	TRBJ1-4	.	14	CASSVGQRDEKLFF	TGTGCCAGCAGCGTAGGGCAGCGAGATGAAAAACTGTTTTTT
TRBV7-9	.	TRBJ2-1	.	14	CASSLVKASDEQFF	TGTGCCAGCAGCTTAGTCAAAGCGAGCGATGAGCAGTTCTTC
TRBV29-1	once	TRBJ2-1	TRBD2	14	CSVEASGVVDEQFF	TGCAGCGTTGAGGCTAGCGGAGTGGTGGATGAGCAGTTCTTC
TRBV19	.	TRBJ2-7	TRBD2	14	CASSTRTSINEQYF	TGTGCCAGTAGTACCCGGACTAGCATTAACGAGCAGTACTTC
TRBV5-6	.	TRBJ1-2	.	13	CASSLGGVYGYTF	TGTGCCAGCAGCTTGGGAGGAGTCTATGGCTACACCTTC
TRBV19	.	TRBJ2-3	.	12	CASRLSGDTQYF	TGTGCCAGTAGACTGAGCGGGGATACGCAGTATTTT
TRBV2	.	TRBJ2-5	.	14	CASSEATGQETQYF	TGTGCCAGCAGTGAAGCAACAGGCCAAGAGACCCAGTACTTC
TRBV14	once	TRBJ1-2	.	15	CASSPIANSNYGYTF	TGTGCCAGCAGCCCAATAGCAAATTCAAACTATGGCTACACCTTC
TRBV24-1	once	TRBJ2-5	.	12	CATKGLGETQYF	TGTGCGACGAAGGGGCTGGGGGAGACCCAGTACTTC
TRBV29-1	.	TRBJ2-7	TRBD1	12	CSVRQGIGEQYF	TGCAGCGTTCGACAGGGGATTGGCGAGCAGTACTTC
TRBV5-6	.	TRBJ1-4	.	15	CASSFPSTGSEKLFF	TGTGCCAGCAGCTTCCCCTCGACAGGCTCAGAAAAACTGTTTTTT
TRBV7-9	many	TRBJ2-7	TRBD2	15	CASSLALAGAYEQYF	TGTGCCAGCAGCCTGGCACTAGCGGGGGCCTACGAGCAGTACTTC
TRBV7-2	.	TRBJ2-2	TRBD2	16	CASSWTSGANTGELFF	TGTGCCAGCAGCTGGACTAGCGGGGCTAACACCGGGGAGCTGTTTTTT
TRBV4-3	.	TRBJ1-2	.	16	CASSRSRAVSAEGYTF	TGCGCCAGCAGCCGAAGCAGGGCAGTTTCGGCGGAGGGCTACACCTTC
TRBV9	.	TRBJ2-7	TRBD1	15	CASSSKTDRDDRQYF	TGTGCCAGCAGCTCAAAGACGGACAGGGATGACCGGCAGTACTTC
TRBV5-1	.	TRBJ2-7	TRBD2	17	CASSPGLAGEISYEQYF	TGCGCCAGCAGCCCAGGACTAGCGGGAGAGATCTCCTACGAGCAGTACTTC
TRBV27	.	TRBJ2-7	TRBD1	13	CASSDRGIDEQYF	TGTGCCAGTTCCGACAGGGGGATCGACGAGCAGTACTTC
TRBV27	.	TRBJ2-7	.	13	CASSLSRADEQYF	TGTGCCAGCAGTTTATCGAGGGCCGACGAGCAGTACTTC
TRBV18	once	TRBJ2-5	.	15	CASSPLRDPTETQYF	TGTGCCAGCTCACCCCTCCGGGATCCCACAGAGACCCAGTACTTC
TRBV7-3	.	TRBJ1-1	TRBD1	13	CASSLTQGTEAFF	TGTGCCAGCAGCTTAACACAGGGGACTGAAGCTTTCTTT
TRBV7-6	.	TRBJ2-3	TRBD2	15	CASSLSAGGTDTQYF	TGTGCCAGCAGCTTATCAGCGGGAGGCACAGATACGCAGTATTTT
TRBV19	.	TRBJ2-4	.	14	CASSGQNLENIQYF	TGTGCCAGTAGTGGGCAGAATCTTGAAAACATTCAGTACTTC
TRBV7-9	.	TRBJ2-2	.	15	CASSFQGNRAGELFF	TGTGCCAGCAGCTTTCAGGGCAATAGGGCCGGGGAGCTGTTTTTT
TRBV5-1	few	TRBJ1-1	.	14	CASSLGPRGTEAFF	TGCGCCAGCAGCTTGGGTCCTCGGGGGACTGAAGCTTTCTTT
TRBV30	.	TRBJ1-6	.	16	CAWRMGGSSYNSPLHF	TGTGCCTGGAGGATGGGAGGGAGCTCCTATAATTCACCCCTCCACTTT
TRBV7-2	.	TRBJ2-7	TRBD2	14	CASSLDGGSYEQYF	TGTGCCAGCAGCTTAGACGGCGGGAGTTACGAGCAGTACTTC
TRBV29-1	.	TRBJ2-4	.	14	CSALGGEAKNIQYF	TGCAGTGCGCTAGGAGGGGAGGCCAAAAACATTCAGTACTTC
TRBV11-2	few	TRBJ1-1	.	13	CASSRYQNTEAFF	TGTGCCAGCAGCCGCTATCAGAACACTGAAGCTTTCTTT
TRBV5-4	.	TRBJ1-2	.	13	CASSLLAGGYSAF	TGTGCCAGCAGCTTATTGGCAGGTGGTTATAGCGCCTTC
TRBV7-2	.	TRBJ2-6	TRBD2	18	CASSLGLAGNSGANVLTF	TGTGCCAGCAGCTTAGGGCTAGCGGGAAACTCTGGGGCCAACGTCCTGACTTTC
TRBV7-2	.	TRBJ1-5	.	13	CASGGDGGRPQHF	TGTGCCAGCGGGGGCGACGGAGGACGGCCCCAGCATTTT
TRBV19	.	TRBJ2-3	TRBD2	17	CASSKGLAASSTDTQYF	TGTGCCAGTAGCAAGGGACTAGCGGCTTCTAGCACAGATACGCAGTATTTT
TRBV7-9	few	TRBJ1-1	TRBD1	17	CASSPQGAREMNTEAFF	TGTGCCAGCAGCCCTCAGGGGGCAAGGGAGATGAACACTGAAGCTTTCTTT
TRBV7-2	.	TRBJ1-2	.	12	CASSPQGSGYTF	TGTGCCAGCAGTCCCCAGGGGTCCGGCTACACCTTC
TRBV6-5	.	TRBJ1-5	.	15	CASKNREYSNQPQHF	TGTGCCAGCAAGAACAGGGAGTATAGCAATCAGCCCCAGCATTTT
TRBV18	.	TRBJ2-1	.	14	CASSPRSGYNEQFF	TGTGCCAGCTCACCCAGGAGCGGTTACAATGAGCAGTTCTTC
TRBV16	.	TRBJ2-5	TRBD1	14	CASSQLRTGETQYF	TGTGCCAGCAGCCAATTGCGGACAGGGGAGACCCAGTACTTC
TRBV12-5	.	TRBJ1-4	.	13	CASGLVRGEKLFF	TGTGCTAGTGGTTTGGTACGCGGTGAAAAACTGTTTTTT
TRBV2	.	TRBJ1-1	.	14	CASSDLGGDTEAFF	TGTGCCAGCAGTGATTTAGGGGGGGACACTGAAGCTTTCTTT
TRBV2	.	TRBJ2-5	TRBD2	15	CASSLLAGGGETQYF	TGTGCCAGCAGCCTACTAGCGGGGGGCGGGGAGACCCAGTACTTC
TRBV7-3	.	TRBJ2-7	TRBD2	15	CASSLASGRSGEQYF	TGTGCCAGCAGCTTGGCTAGCGGGAGGTCTGGGGAGCAGTACTTC
TRBV18	.	TRBJ2-7	.	13	CASLNRRTYEQYF	TGTGCCAGCTTAAATCGGAGGACCTACGAGCAGTACTTC
TRBV7-9	.	TRBJ2-2	.	12	CASSSVTGELFF	TGTGCCAGCAGCTCCGTGACCGGGGAGCTGTTTTTT
TRBV2	.	TRBJ2-7	TRBD1	12	CAGQPQGDEQYF	TGTGCCGGCCAACCGCAGGGGGACGAGCAGTACTTC
TRBV6-4	.	TRBJ2-3	TRBD1	18	CASTTDRGPASSTDTQYF	TGTGCCAGCACCACAGACAGGGGCCCCGCCTCAAGCACAGATACGCAGTATTTT
TRBV2	few	TRBJ1-5	TRBD1	14	CASSQGGADQPQHF	TGTGCCAGCAGTCAAGGGGGCGCGGATCAGCCCCAGCATTTT
TRBV14	once	TRBJ2-6	.	16	CASSRPRASGANVLTF	TGTGCCAGCAGCCGCCCGAGAGCCTCTGGGGCCAACGTCCTGACTTTC